The clone carrying this T cell receptor (beta chain) has just a few counts. TCR cDNA molecules each carried a unique molecular identifier. A single record per CDR3 protein comes from TCRdb applying MiXCR to the 5' RACE reads. Found here are about 120,000 distinct CDR3 sequences, 9% to 15% of them singletons; the top ten hold approximately 17%. This record comes from a study of spatial heterogeneity in lung cancer. About the study: PBMC samples from follow-up, where available, were sequenced a median of roughly two years after resection. Fewer alpha-chain than beta-chain sequences were consistently detected. The study observed each unique TCR and UMI combination more than ten times on average in raw reads.

Specified time point: blood at routine non-recurrence follow-up after resection. No cells were sorted before sequencing. The whole RNA sequenced was extracted from tumor, nontumor lung or frozen PBMC. Material: PBMCs, obtained at follow-up. This clonotype originated in a male donor with early-stage non-small cell lung cancer.

In DNA form, the CDR3 reads TGCGCCAGCATCCAGCGGGGGGTCCTCACAGATACGCAGTATTTT. Amino acids: CASIQRGVLTDTQYF. V usage is TRBV5-1 and J usage is TRBJ2-3; TRBD2 matches 9 bases. V trimming: 6 bases; J trimming: 2 bases; junction bases outside the gene matches: 7. The CDR3 spans 15 residues. Germline loops: CDR1 SGHRS, CDR2 YFSETQ.